The 32 T cell receptor beta chains presented below share a single source sample, sequenced in a study of T cells in localized non-small cell lung cancer. Clones were read by immunoSEQ multiplex PCR, and TCRdb kept only the in-frame ones, dropping some. The data show 15,000 to 20,000 clones, roughly four fifths seen once. This specimen was peripheral blood, taken before any cancer treatment. The receptors derive from a male donor at least 60 years old with stage I lung adenocarcinoma.

The chain links TRBV2 to TRBJ2-3; the match to TRBD1 covers 7 bases. The trim removed 3 bases at V and 6 bases at J, leaving 6 bases unmatched. Germline V CDR1 and CDR2: SNHLY, FYNNEI. The CDR3 extends over 14 amino acids. CDR3 DNA sequence: TGTGCCAGCAGTGATGAGGGGGCGCGTGATACGCAGTATTTT. Protein product: CASSDEGARDTQYF.

This chain connects TRBV30 to TRBJ1-2; D not resolved. The CDR3 is 12 residues long. V was clipped by 3 bases and J by 4 bases, with 9 bases between them. Germline V CDR1 and CDR2: GTSNPN, SVGIG (reference sequence). Here the CDR3 reads CAWSDTGYGYTF. CDR3 nucleotides: TGTGCCTGGAGCGACACGGGCTATGGCTACACCTTC. The full variable domain, with the rest looked up from reference TRBV30 and TRBJ1-2, is SQTIHQWPATLVQPVGSPLSLECTVEGTSNPNLYWYRQAAGRGLQLLFYSVGIGQISSEVPQNLSASRPQDRQFILSSKKLLLSDSGFYLCAWSDTGYGYTFGSGTRLTVV.

V is TRBV10-3 and J is TRBJ2-1; D gene uncertain. Germline CDR1 reads ENHRY; CDR2 reads SYGVKD. There are 14 residues in the CDR3. V lost 3 bases and J 6 bases, leaving 12 bases between the germline ends. The CDR3 DNA is TGTGCCATCAGTGACCGGTCCTCTGGCAATGAGCAGTTCTTC. Its translation is CAISDRSSGNEQFF.

CDR3 loop: CASSLTPGGGPDEQYF. The CDR3 coding sequence is TGTGCCAGCAGTTTGACACCCGGAGGGGGCCCGGACGAGCAGTACTTC. The chain links TRBV7-2 to TRBJ2-7, with D perhaps TRBD1 (7 bases). Germline values: CDR1 SGHTA, CDR2 FQGNSA. The V gene lost 6 bases and the J gene lost 5 bases, with 23 bases spanning the gap. The CDR3 is 16 residues long. Drawing the rest from reference TRBV7-2 and TRBJ2-7, the complete variable domain is GAGVSQSPSNKVTEKGKDVELRCDPISGHTALYWYRQSLGQGLEFLIYFQGNSAPDKSGLPSDRFSAERTGGSVSTLTIQRTQQEDSAVYLCASSLTPGGGPDEQYFGPGTRLTVT.

The chain has TRBV10-3 and TRBJ2-2, with 8 bases identical to TRBD2. V was pared by 2 bases and J by 1 base, with 9 bases of the junction left unmatched. Germline CDR1 reads ENHRY; CDR2 reads SYGVKD. The CDR3 sequence is 18 residues long. As DNA, the CDR3 is TGTGCCATCAGTGAGGTCTACTTGCTAGCGGGGAACACCGGGGAGCTGTTTTTT. Residues: CAISEVYLLAGNTGELFF.

The chain recombines TRBV4-2 with TRBJ2-1; TRBD2 matches at 7 bases. With 4 bases clipped from V and 2 bases from J, the junction kept 14 bases outside the gene matches. The CDR3 has 18 amino acids. CDR1 and CDR2 from the germline V gene are LGHNA and YNFKEQ. CDR3 in amino acids: CASSLLASGTTTYNEQFF. The CDR3 DNA is TGTGCCAGCAGCCTCTTGGCCTCCGGGACTACCACCTACAATGAGCAGTTCTTC.

The rearrangement uses TRBV2 and TRBJ1-1; the D gene is possibly TRBD1 (5 bases). The germline CDR1 and CDR2 sequences are SNHLY and FYNNEI. This CDR3 region has 15 residues. V lost 2 bases, J lost 1 base, and 11 bases lay in between. The CDR3 region has the DNA TGTGCCAGCAGTGAATTCTGGACACCGAACACTGAAGCTTTCTTT. Translating it yields CASSEFWTPNTEAFF.

This chain connects TRBV15 to TRBJ2-7, with D unclear. The CDR3 extends over 19 amino acids. V was trimmed by 0 bases and J by 2 bases, leaving 23 bases between them. Germline CDR1 reads LNHNV; CDR2 reads YYDKDF (reference sequence). The CDR3 DNA follows: TGTGCCACCAGCAGAGATATCCCTTCCCCCCGGACGACCCCCTACGAGCAGTACTTC. It translates to CATSRDIPSPRTTPYEQYF.

The genes are TRBV7-8 and TRBJ2-2; the match to TRBD2 covers 16 bases. The V gene's germline CDR1 is SGHVS and CDR2 FQNEAQ. The CDR3 is made up of 17 amino acids. The V and J ends lost 5 bases and 7 bases, in that order; junction bases with no gene match: 7. CDR3 sequence reads: CASSPGLAGGPDGELFF. The CDR3 bases are TGTGCCAGCAGCCCGGGACTAGCGGGAGGGCCTGACGGGGAGCTGTTTTTT.

The chain uses TRBV19 and TRBJ1-2, with a possible D match to TRBD1 (6 bases). Germline V lookup: CDR1 LNHDA, CDR2 SQIVND (reference sequence). Trimming took 5 bases from V and 4 from J, leaving 17 bases between them. This CDR3 spans 15 amino acids. CDR3 coding DNA: TGTGCCAGTAGTCCTGGGGGCCGGGACATCTATGGCTACACCTTC. It translates to CASSPGGRDIYGYTF.

The gene calls are TRBV29-1 and TRBJ1-5, with a possible D match to TRBD1 (5 bases). V lost 5 bases and J lost 11, with 16 bases in between. The CDR3 extends over 12 amino acids. CDR1 is SQVTM, CDR2 ANQGSEA, per germline. CDR3: CSVQQEGLSQHF. CDR3 bases: TGCAGCGTTCAACAGGAGGGGCTGTCCCAGCATTTT.

The CDR3 reads CASTLDRTAYNEQFF. The CDR3 DNA sequence: TGTGCCAGTACCTTGGACCGGACAGCCTACAATGAGCAGTTCTTC. V and J are TRBV19 and TRBJ2-1, with D perhaps matching TRBD1 (6 bases). Germline-derived CDR1 and CDR2 are LNHDA and SQIVND (reference sequence). Trimming took 7 bases from V and 2 from J, leaving 15 bases between them. The CDR3 length is 15 residues.

The V gene is TRBV27, the J gene TRBJ1-2; TRBD1 aligns across 7 bases. The V gene's germline CDR1 is MNHEY and CDR2 SMNVEV (reference sequence). The CDR3 loop spans 16 amino acids. The J segment lost 4 bases and the V segment lost 6 bases, leaving 14 bases of the junction unmatched. CDR3 residues: CASRALTGARGYGYTF. CDR3 coding DNA: TGTGCCAGCAGGGCCTTAACAGGGGCTCGGGGCTATGGCTACACCTTC.

For this clone: A read error may produce the germline difference seen at one junction end. The chain couples TRBV7-7 to TRBJ2-2; TRBD2 is a possible D gene (6 bases). This CDR3 spans 18 amino acids. Germline V gene data show CDR1 as SSHAT and CDR2 as FNYEAQ (reference sequence). Here the CDR3 DNA reads TGTGCTAGCAGCTTAGCTTTAGGGACTCATACGAACACCGGGGAGCTGTTTTTT. It codes for CASSLALGTHTNTGELFF.

This chain uses TRBV4-1 with TRBJ2-5; D may be TRBD2 (5 bases). The CDR3 is 15 residues long. Germline CDR1 is MGHRA and CDR2 is YSYEKL. The V end was cut by 1 base, the J end by 5 bases, with 14 bases between. CDR3 amino acids: CASSQAAGVGETQYF. In DNA, the CDR3 is TGCGCCAGCAGCCAAGCGGCGGGCGTAGGTGAGACCCAGTACTTC.

V and J are TRBV19 and TRBJ2-2; 10 nucleotides agree with TRBD1. The CDR3 contains 13 residues. Germline CDR1 is LNHDA and CDR2 is SQIVND (reference sequence). The ends lost 6 bases at V and 7 bases at J; junction bases unmatched: 2. CDR3 sequence (DNA): TGTGCCAGTAGCCGGACAGGGGGCGGGGAGCTGTTTTTT. Its translation is CASSRTGGGELFF.

The table lists this clone with a count of one. The chain uses TRBV27 and TRBJ2-7, with TRBD2 as a possible D gene (6 bases). V was clipped by 3 bases and J by 5 bases, with 14 bases between them. The length of the CDR3 is 14 residues. Germline V gene lookup returns CDR1 MNHEY and CDR2 SMNVEV (reference sequence). The CDR3 loop reads CASSLAGIKNEQYF. CDR3 DNA: TGTGCCAGCAGTTTGGCGGGAATAAAAAACGAGCAGTACTTC.

Note on this clone: Germline and junction disagree at one end, which may indicate a read error. The rearrangement links TRBV7-7 to TRBJ2-5, with D maybe TRBD1 (5 bases). The CDR3 contains 15 residues. Germline V lookup: CDR1 SSHAT, CDR2 FNYEAQ (reference sequence). In DNA, the CDR3 is TGTGCTAGCAGCTTAGGGGTAGGCCTTCAGGAGACCCAGTACTTC. Translating it yields CASSLGVGLQETQYF. The whole variable domain, filled in from reference TRBV7-7 and TRBJ2-5, reads GAGVSQSPRYKVTKRGQDVTLRCDPISSHATLYWYQQALGQGPEFLTYFNYEAQPDKSGLPSDRFSAERPEGSISTLTIQRTEQRDSAMYRCASSLGVGLQETQYFGPGTRLLVL.

The rearrangement joins TRBV2 to TRBJ1-1, with 10 positions matching TRBD1. Germline V gene data show CDR1 as SNHLY and CDR2 as FYNNEI. The J segment lost 4 bases and the V segment lost 4 bases, leaving 6 bases of the junction unmatched. The CDR3 has 15 residues. The CDR3 spells CASSARTGGGTEAFF. The CDR3 DNA is TGTGCCAGCAGTGCCCGGACAGGGGGTGGCACTGAAGCTTTCTTT.

V gene TRBV7-9 combines with J gene TRBJ2-2; weak D call: TRBD2 (7 bases). Deletions cut 2 bases from V and 6 bases from J, with 13 bases between. The CDR3 sequence is 15 residues long. Germline-derived CDR1 and CDR2 are SEHNR and FQNEAQ (reference sequence). The DNA for the CDR3 is TGTGCCAGCAGCTTAAGGGGGGGAATTTCCGGGGAGCTGTTTTTT. This translates into CASSLRGGISGELFF. Looking up the rest from reference TRBV7-9 and TRBJ2-2 gives the full variable domain: DTGVSQNPRHKITKRGQNVTFRCDPISEHNRLYWYRQTLGQGPEFLTYFQNEAQLEKSRLLSDRFSAERPKGSFSTLEIQRTEQGDSAMYLCASSLRGGISGELFFGEGSRLTVL.

CDR3 bases: TGTGCCAGCAGCACTCTGAGCGGGAGAACCTACAATGAGCAGTTCTTC. This gives the protein CASSTLSGRTYNEQFF. The chain carries TRBV28 and TRBJ2-1, with 8 bases fitting TRBD2. V dropped 6 bases and J dropped 2; count of bases not matched to a gene: 9. Germline V gene lookup returns CDR1 MDHEN and CDR2 SYDVKM. The CDR3 is 16 amino acids.

In DNA, the CDR3 is TGTGCCACCAGTGGGTGGGGCGAGACCCAGTACTTC. Translation gives CATSGWGETQYF. This chain joins TRBV15 and TRBJ2-5; a possible D gene is TRBD1 (5 bases). The V and J ends lost 6 bases and 5 bases respectively, with 10 bases between them. The CDR3 sequence is 12 residues long. CDR1 and CDR2 (germline): LNHNV, YYDKDF (reference sequence).

The rearrangement uses TRBV30 and TRBJ2-2, with 9 bases lining up with TRBD1. The junction had 3 bases not matched to a gene; V was cut back by 3 bases and J by 4 bases. CDR3 length: 14 amino acids. The germline gives CDR1 GTSNPN, CDR2 SVGIG (reference sequence). The chain's CDR3 is CAWRDRGSTGELFF. The CDR3 DNA sequence: TGTGCCTGGAGGGACAGGGGATCCACCGGGGAGCTGTTTTTT.

V is TRBV7-2 and J is TRBJ1-1; no clear D gene. V was clipped by 2 bases and J by 4 bases, with 5 bases between them. Germline CDR1 SGHTA, CDR2 FQGNSA. The CDR3 totals 12 residues. The CDR3 region has the DNA TGTGCCAGCAGCTTATTCGGCACTGAAGCTTTCTTT. Residues: CASSLFGTEAFF. Full variable domain (missing parts from reference TRBV7-2 and TRBJ1-1): GAGVSQSPSNKVTEKGKDVELRCDPISGHTALYWYRQSLGQGLEFLIYFQGNSAPDKSGLPSDRFSAERTGGSVSTLTIQRTQQEDSAVYLCASSLFGTEAFFGQGTRLTVV.

The chain carries TRBV7-9 and TRBJ2-3, with 7 bases lining up with TRBD1. Germline assignment: CDR1 SEHNR and CDR2 FQNEAQ (reference sequence). The CDR3 spans 13 residues. Trimming at V came to 6 bases and at J to 2 bases, leaving 2 bases not matched to a gene. The CDR3 region is CASRTGNTDTQYF. Here the CDR3 DNA reads TGTGCCAGCAGGACAGGGAACACAGATACGCAGTATTTT.

The chain uses TRBV4-2 and TRBJ2-1; D is unclear. Germline values: CDR1 LGHNA, CDR2 YNFKEQ. This CDR3 has 12 residues. V was trimmed by 3 bases and J by 7 bases, leaving 7 bases between them. CDR3 coding DNA: TGTGCCAGCAGCCAGAGTCGTAATGAGCAGTTCTTC. Translation gives CASSQSRNEQFF.

The chain is built from TRBV6-5 and TRBJ2-1; TRBD1 is a possible D gene (6 bases). This CDR3 region has 12 residues. Germline V CDR1 and CDR2: MNHEY, SVGAGI. V was shortened by 11 bases and J by 8 bases, with 16 bases between the two germline ends. This CDR3 reads CASRGATDEQFF. DNA for the CDR3: TGTGCCTCCAGGGGAGCGACCGATGAGCAGTTCTTC.

Only a few counts were recorded for this clone. This chain links TRBV11-2 with TRBJ1-1; 7 nucleotides match TRBD1. The CDR3 has 14 residues. V trimming: 5 bases; J trimming: 1 base; junction bases outside the gene matches: 4. Germline CDR1 and CDR2: SGHAT and FQNNGV. CDR3 residues: CASSDRDPNTEAFF. The DNA for the CDR3 is TGTGCCAGCAGCGACAGGGACCCGAACACTGAAGCTTTCTTT.

The chain joins TRBV6-6 to TRBJ2-5, with 7 bases aligning to TRBD1. The CDR3 contains 13 residues. V was clipped by 6 bases and J by 3 bases; unmatched bases: 4. From germline, CDR1 is MNHNY and CDR2 SVGAGI (reference sequence). CDR3 sequence reads: CASRPQGEETQYF. The CDR3 DNA reads TGTGCCAGCAGACCTCAGGGGGAAGAGACCCAGTACTTC.

This clone was found once. The chain uses TRBV6-6 and TRBJ2-7; TRBD1 or TRBD2 may be the D gene (5 bases each). Looked up from germline, CDR1 is MNHNY and CDR2 is SVGAGI (reference sequence). Trimming cost V 0 bases and J 6 bases, with 15 bases left between them. The CDR3 runs to 15 residues. This CDR3 reads CASSYSRAGIGEQYF. The CDR3 DNA follows: TGTGCCAGCAGTTACTCGAGGGCAGGGATTGGCGAGCAGTACTTC.

The genes are TRBV6-5 and TRBJ2-7; D tentatively fits TRBD1 or TRBD2 (5 bases each). There are 12 residues in the CDR3. The germline V gene encodes CDR1 MNHEY and CDR2 SVGAGI. V lost 5 bases and J 3 bases, leaving 8 bases between the germline ends. CDR3 protein: CASSRDGYEQYF. The CDR3 nucleotides are TGTGCCAGCAGTCGGGACGGCTACGAGCAGTACTTC.

V usage is TRBV2 and J usage is TRBJ1-4; D unclear. The CDR3 extends over 13 amino acids. Trimming left V 2 bases short and J 4 bases short, with 5 bases between. Germline CDR1 and CDR2: SNHLY and FYNNEI. CDR3 bases: TGTGCCAGCAGTGAACTCATTAATGAAAAACTGTTTTTT. Translated: CASSELINEKLFF.